The present T cell receptor (beta chain) was sequenced within a study of T cells in tumors after PD-1 blockade. For the study at large: Some patients also took daily vismodegib 150 mg during anti-PD-1 treatment.

Some clones are missing from TCRdb's copy, which holds only in-frame ones; the method was immunoSEQ multiplex PCR. The table lists 34,000 or so clones, roughly two thirds of them singletons. V shed 3 bases and J shed 5 bases, with 13 bases lying between them. The CDR3 runs 14 residues. Germline assignment: CDR1 SNHLY and CDR2 FYNNEI. Template: tumor biopsy or peripheral blood genomic DNA, roughly 616-6,500 ng per sample. This material consisted of PBMCs, taken after anti-PD-1 treatment. This sequence originates from a human donor with basal cell carcinoma. The chain links TRBV2 to TRBJ1-2; tentatively, D is TRBD1 (5 bases). The DNA of the CDR3 is TGTGCCAGCAGTGAGCAGGGCGTCCAATATGGCTACACCTTC. Its protein is CASSEQGVQYGYTF.